The present T cell receptor (beta chain) was sequenced within a study of identical twins. Study-wide findings and caveats: These conclusions were based on statistical analysis (cross-sectional, not following the same donors). Less excess twin sharing appeared in beta out-of-frame sequences.

In every case, the donor was a healthy Caucasian. Each CDR3 protein gets one entry after TCRdb re-called the 5' RACE reads with MiXCR. The table includes 200,000 to 250,000 distinct CDR3 sequences, around 6.8% detected once. In this sample, this clonotype turned up a few times. Its antigen is still unknown. V shed 1 base, J shed 8 bases, and the junction held 8 bases outside the gene matches. The CDR3 extends over 16 amino acids. Germline V gene data show CDR1 as LGHNA and CDR2 as YNFKEQ. These data also featured in a second study, about yellow fever vaccine responses in identical twins. Turning to that study: The authors reported partly convergent, partly personalized vaccine responses in identical twins.

The sequencing input was memory (CD45RO+) T cells sorted from blood. The V gene is TRBV4-2, the J gene TRBJ1-2; 12 bases fit TRBD1. The sequence came from a young woman in good health. The CDR3 bases are TGTGCCAGCAGCCAAGGACTGGGACAGGGGGCATACGGCTACACCTTC. This encodes CASSQGLGQGAYGYTF.